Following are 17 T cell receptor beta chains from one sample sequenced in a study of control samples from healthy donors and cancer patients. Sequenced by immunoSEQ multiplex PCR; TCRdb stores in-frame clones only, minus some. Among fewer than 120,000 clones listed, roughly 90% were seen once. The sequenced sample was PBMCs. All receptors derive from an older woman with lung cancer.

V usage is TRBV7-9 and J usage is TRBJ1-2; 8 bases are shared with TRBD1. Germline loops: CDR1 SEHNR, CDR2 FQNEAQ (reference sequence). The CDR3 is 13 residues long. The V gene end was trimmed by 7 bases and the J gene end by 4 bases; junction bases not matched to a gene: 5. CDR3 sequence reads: CASKGQEIYGYTF. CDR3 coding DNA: TGTGCCAGCAAGGGACAGGAGATCTATGGCTACACCTTC.

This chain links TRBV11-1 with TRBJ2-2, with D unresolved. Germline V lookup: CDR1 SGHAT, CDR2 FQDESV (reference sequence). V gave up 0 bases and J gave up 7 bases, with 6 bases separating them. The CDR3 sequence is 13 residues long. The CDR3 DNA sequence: TGTGCCAGCAGCTTAGCGTCCCTCGGGGAGCTGTTTTTT. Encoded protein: CASSLASLGELFF.

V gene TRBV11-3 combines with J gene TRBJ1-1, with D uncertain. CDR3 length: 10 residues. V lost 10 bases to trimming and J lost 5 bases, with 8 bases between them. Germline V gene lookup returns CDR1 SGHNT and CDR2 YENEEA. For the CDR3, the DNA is TGTGCCACCCCGAGGACTGAAGCTTTCTTT. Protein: CATPRTEAFF.

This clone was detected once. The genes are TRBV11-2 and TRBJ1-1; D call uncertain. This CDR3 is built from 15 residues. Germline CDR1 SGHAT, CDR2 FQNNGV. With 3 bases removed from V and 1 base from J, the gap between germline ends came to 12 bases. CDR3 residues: CASSFFLDSNTEAFF. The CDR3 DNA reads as TGTGCCAGCAGCTTTTTTCTGGACTCGAACACTGAAGCTTTCTTT.

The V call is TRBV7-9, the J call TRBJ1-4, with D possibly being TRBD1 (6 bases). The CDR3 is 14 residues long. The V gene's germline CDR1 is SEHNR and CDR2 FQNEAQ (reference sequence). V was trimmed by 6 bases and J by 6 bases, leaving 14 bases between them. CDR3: CASRSRGGYEKLFF. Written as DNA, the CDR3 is TGTGCCAGCAGGTCGAGGGGGGGATATGAAAAACTGTTTTTT.

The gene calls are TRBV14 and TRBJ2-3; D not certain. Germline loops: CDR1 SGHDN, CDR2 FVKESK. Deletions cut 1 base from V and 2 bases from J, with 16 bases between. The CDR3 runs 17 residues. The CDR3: CASSQGVAFLLTDTQYF. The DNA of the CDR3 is TGTGCCAGCAGCCAAGGGGTCGCCTTTTTGCTCACAGATACGCAGTATTTT.

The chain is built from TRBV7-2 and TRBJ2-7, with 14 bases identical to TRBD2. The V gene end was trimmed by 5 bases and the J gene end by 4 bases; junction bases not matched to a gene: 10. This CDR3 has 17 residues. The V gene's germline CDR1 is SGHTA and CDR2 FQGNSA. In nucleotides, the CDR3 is TGTGCCAGCAGCCCGCCCGGAGGGACTAGCGGGAGTTACGAGCAGTACTTC. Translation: CASSPPGGTSGSYEQYF.

This chain's CDR3 is CASNLRGLAGGDTQYF. CDR3 sequence (DNA): TGTGCCAGCAACCTAAGGGGCCTAGCGGGAGGGGATACCCAGTACTTC. This chain uses TRBV3-1 (or the pseudogene TRBV3-2) with TRBJ2-5; 12 bases are shared with TRBD2. The CDR3 covers 16 residues. CDR1 is LGHDT, CDR2 YNNKEL, per germline (reference sequence). J was trimmed by 8 bases and V by 7 bases; bases with no gene match: 14.

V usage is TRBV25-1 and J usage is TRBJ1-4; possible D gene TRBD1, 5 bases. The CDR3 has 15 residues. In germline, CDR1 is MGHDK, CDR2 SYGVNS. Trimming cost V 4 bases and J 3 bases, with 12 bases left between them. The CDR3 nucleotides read TGTGCCAGCAGTGGATATTGGGGGTCTAATGAAAAACTGTTTTTT. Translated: CASSGYWGSNEKLFF.

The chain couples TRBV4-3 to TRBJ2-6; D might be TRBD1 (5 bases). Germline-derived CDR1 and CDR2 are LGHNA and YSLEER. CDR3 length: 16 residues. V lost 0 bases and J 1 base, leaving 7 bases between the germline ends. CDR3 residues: CASSQERGSGANVLTF. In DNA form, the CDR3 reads TGCGCCAGCAGCCAAGAAAGGGGTTCTGGGGCCAACGTCCTGACTTTC.

The CDR3 spells CASSWDSALAKNIQYF. Written as DNA, the CDR3 is TGTGCCAGCAGTTGGGATTCCGCTTTAGCCAAAAACATTCAGTACTTC. This chain uses TRBV27 with TRBJ2-4; D is uncertain. There are 16 residues in the CDR3. Germline V gives CDR1 MNHEY, CDR2 SMNVEV (reference sequence). Trimming stripped 4 bases from V and 0 bases from J, with 13 bases between.

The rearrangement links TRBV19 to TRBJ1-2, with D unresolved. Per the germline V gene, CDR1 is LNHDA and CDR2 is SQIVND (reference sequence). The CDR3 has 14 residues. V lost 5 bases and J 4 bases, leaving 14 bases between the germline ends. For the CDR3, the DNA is TGTGCCAGTAGTTTGACACGTTCCCTCTATGGCTACACCTTC. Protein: CASSLTRSLYGYTF.

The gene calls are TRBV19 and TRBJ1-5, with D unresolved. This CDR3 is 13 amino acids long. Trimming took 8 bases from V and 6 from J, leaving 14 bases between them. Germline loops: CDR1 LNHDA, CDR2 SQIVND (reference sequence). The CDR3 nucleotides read TGTGCCAGTTCCCTGGGCGCAGGTCAGCCCCAGCATTTT. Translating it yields CASSLGAGQPQHF.

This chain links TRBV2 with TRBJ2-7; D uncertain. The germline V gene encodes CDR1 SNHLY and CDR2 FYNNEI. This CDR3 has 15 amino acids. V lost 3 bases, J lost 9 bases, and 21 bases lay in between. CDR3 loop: CASSDPPANYAVQYF. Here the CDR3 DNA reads TGTGCCAGCAGTGATCCCCCAGCTAACTACGCTGTGCAGTACTTC.

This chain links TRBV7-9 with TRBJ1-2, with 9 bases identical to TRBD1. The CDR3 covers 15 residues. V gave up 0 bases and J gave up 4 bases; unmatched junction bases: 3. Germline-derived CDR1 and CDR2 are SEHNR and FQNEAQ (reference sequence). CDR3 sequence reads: CASSLALDRGYGYTF. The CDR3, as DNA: TGTGCCAGCAGCTTAGCCCTGGACAGGGGCTATGGCTACACCTTC.

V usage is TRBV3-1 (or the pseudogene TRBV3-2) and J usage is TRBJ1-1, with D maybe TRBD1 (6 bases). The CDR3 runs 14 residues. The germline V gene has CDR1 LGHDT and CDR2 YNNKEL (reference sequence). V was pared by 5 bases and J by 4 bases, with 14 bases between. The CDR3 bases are TGTGCCAGCAGCACAGGGCCGTCGCGCACTGAAGCTTTCTTT. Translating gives CASSTGPSRTEAFF.

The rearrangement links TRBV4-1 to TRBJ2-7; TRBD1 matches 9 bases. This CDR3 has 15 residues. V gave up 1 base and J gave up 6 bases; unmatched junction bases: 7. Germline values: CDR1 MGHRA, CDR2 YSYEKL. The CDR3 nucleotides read TGCGCCAGCAGCCAAGGTCCCGGACAGGGGACCGAGCAGTACTTC. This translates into CASSQGPGQGTEQYF.